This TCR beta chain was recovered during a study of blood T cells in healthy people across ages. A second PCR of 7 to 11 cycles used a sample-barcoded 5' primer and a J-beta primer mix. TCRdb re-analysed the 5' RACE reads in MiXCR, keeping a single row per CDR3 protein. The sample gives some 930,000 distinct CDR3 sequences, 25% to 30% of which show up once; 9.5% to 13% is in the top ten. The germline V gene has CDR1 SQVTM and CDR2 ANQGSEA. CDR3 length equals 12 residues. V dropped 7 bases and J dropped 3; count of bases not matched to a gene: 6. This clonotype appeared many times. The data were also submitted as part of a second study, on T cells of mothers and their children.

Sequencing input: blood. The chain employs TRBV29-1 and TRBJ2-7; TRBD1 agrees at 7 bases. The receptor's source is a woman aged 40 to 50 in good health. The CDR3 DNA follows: TGCAGCGCCGGGACAGTCCGCTACGAGCAGTACTTC. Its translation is CSAGTVRYEQYF.